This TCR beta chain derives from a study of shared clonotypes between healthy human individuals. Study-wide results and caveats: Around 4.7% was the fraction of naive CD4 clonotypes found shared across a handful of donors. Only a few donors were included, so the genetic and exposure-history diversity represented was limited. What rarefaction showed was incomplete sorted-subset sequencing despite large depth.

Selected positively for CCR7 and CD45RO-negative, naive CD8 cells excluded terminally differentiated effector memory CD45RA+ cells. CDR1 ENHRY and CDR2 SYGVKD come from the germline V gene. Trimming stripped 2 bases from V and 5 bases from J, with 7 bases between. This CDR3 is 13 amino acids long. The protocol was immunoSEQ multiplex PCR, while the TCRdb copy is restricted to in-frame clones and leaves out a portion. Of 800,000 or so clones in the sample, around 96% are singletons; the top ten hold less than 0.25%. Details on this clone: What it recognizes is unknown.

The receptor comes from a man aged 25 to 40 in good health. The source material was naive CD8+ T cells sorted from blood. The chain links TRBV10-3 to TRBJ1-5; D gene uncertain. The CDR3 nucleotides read TGTGCCATCAGTGAGGCGGTTGATCAGCCCCAGCATTTT. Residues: CAISEAVDQPQHF.